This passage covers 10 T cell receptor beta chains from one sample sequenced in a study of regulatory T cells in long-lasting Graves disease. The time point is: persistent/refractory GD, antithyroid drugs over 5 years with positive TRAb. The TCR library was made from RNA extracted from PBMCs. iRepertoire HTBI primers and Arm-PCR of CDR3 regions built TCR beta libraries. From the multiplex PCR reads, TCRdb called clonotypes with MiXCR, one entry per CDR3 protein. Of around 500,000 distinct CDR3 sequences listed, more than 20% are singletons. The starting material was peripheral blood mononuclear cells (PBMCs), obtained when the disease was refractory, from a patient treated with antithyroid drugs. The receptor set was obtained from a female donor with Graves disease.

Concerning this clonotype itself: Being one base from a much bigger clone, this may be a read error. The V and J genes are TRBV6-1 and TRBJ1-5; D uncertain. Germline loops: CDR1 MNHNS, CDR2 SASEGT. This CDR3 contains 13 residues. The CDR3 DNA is TGTGCCAGCGGGCAGGCCCTCAATCAGTCCCAGCATTTT. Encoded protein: CASGQALNQSQHF.

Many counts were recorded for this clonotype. The CDR3 bases are TGCGCCAGCGGACAGGGGGCGCAGGGCTACACCTTC. It is translated as CASGQGAQGYTF. The chain couples TRBV5-1 to TRBJ1-2; the match to TRBD1 covers 11 bases. The V and J ends lost 7 bases and 8 bases, in that order; junction bases with no gene match: 4. Germline V CDR1 and CDR2: SGHRS, YFSETQ. The CDR3 has 12 amino acids.

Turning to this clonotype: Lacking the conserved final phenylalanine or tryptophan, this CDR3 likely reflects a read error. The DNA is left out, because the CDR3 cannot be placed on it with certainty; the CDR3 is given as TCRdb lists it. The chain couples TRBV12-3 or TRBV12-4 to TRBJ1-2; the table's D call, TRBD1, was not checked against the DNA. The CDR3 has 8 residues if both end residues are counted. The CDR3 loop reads CASTRDRG.

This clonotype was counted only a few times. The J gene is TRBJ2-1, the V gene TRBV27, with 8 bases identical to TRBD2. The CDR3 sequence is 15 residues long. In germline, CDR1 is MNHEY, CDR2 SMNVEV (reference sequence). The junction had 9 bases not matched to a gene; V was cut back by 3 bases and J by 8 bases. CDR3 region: CASSFGTRIGHEQFF. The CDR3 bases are TGTGCCAGCAGTTTCGGGACTAGAATCGGGCATGAGCAGTTCTTC.

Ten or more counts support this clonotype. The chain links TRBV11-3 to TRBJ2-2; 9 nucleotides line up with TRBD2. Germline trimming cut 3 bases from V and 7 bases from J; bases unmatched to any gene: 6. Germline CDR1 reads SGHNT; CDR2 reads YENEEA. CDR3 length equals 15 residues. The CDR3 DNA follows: TGTGCCAGCAGCTTTTTAGCGGGAGCCGTCGGGGAGCTGTTTTTT. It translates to CASSFLAGAVGELFF.

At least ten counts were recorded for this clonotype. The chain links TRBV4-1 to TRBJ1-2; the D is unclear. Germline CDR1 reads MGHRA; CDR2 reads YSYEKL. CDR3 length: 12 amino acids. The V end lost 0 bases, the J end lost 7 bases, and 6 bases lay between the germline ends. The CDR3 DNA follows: TGCGCCAGCAGCCAAGATAAACGTGGCTACACCTTC. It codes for CASSQDKRGYTF.

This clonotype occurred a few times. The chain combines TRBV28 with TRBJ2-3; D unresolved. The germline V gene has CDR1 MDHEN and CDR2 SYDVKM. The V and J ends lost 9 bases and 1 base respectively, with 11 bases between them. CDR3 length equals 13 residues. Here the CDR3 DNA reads TGTGCCAGTAGGTTCTTTGGCACAGATACGCAGTATTTT. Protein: CASRFFGTDTQYF.

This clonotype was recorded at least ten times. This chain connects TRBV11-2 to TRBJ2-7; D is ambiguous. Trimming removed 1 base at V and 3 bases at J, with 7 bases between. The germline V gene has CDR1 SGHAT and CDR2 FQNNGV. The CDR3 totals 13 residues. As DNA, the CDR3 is TGTGCCAGCAGCTTAGTCGTATACTACGAGCAGTACTTC. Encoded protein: CASSLVVYYEQYF.

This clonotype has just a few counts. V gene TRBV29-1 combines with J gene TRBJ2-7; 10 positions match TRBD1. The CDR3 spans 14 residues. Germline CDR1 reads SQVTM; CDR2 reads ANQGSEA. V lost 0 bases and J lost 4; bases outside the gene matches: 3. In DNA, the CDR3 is TGCAGCGTTGAAGATCAGGACAGGGGGTACGAGCAGTACTTC. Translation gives CSVEDQDRGYEQYF.

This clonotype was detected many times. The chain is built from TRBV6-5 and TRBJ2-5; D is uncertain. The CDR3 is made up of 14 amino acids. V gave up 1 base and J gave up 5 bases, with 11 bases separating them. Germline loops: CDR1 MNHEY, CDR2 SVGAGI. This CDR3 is CASSYLGLVETQYF. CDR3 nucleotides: TGTGCCAGCAGTTACTTGGGTTTGGTTGAGACCCAGTACTTC.